This T cell receptor (beta chain) was found in a study of shared T cell receptors in the human thymus (dated by TCRdb to the early 2020s). Regarding the research as a whole: The study examined how self-reactive, shared T-cell receptor alpha chains are generated in the human thymus.

On this clone: There is no known antigen for this receptor. There are no base qualities to consult, and no much larger clone falls within one base.

Libraries were constructed by the immunoSEQ multiplex PCR assay. TCRdb retrieved this table from immuneACCESS and kept in-frame rearrangements only. Not all clones are present; in checked studies, unresolved V genes account for under half, and no reason is known for the remainder. The sample contains about 660,000 clones, roughly 88% of them found a single time. The ten largest clonotypes hold 0.0085% to 0.012% of the sample. CDR1 is given as SGHRS and CDR2 as YFSETQ, both from the germline V gene. V is pruned by 0 bases and J by 5 bases, leaving 2 bases of the junction without a gene match. Including the terminal cysteine and phenylalanine, the CDR3 comprises 13 residues. The DNA shown is the 39-base CDR3, in frame from base 1. The sample also formed part of further work on human thymus T cells. As described in the second report: Immunologically healthy infants undergoing open corrective cardiac surgery for congenital heart defects in Finland were used as donors. Thymus tissue was obtained as surgical resects removed during corrective cardiac surgery. Usage of V and J gene segments appeared to be biased in both the thymic and the peripheral blood repertoires. Highly overlapping thymic TCR repertoires among unrelated individuals were reported in the related research. TCR alpha and beta repertoires from roughly eight infant thymus samples and a few related peripheral blood samples were characterized in the study. The infant donors were 7 to 244 days old, and the cohort included six or seven males and a couple of females. Thymocytes were mechanically released from the tissue and were stored as pellets of 10-30 million cells at -70 degrees C. A QIAsymphony instrument was used to extract genomic DNA from the frozen cell pellets. The immunoSEQ multiplex PCR assay was used to amplify the TCRB and TCRAD loci from a standardized quantity of quality-controlled genomic DNA. The V(D)J region was spanned by amplicons of a length sufficient to cover the CDR3 and to identify V and J genes. Amplicon sequencing was performed on an Illumina platform through the commercial immunoSEQ service. Primer bias and sequencing errors were corrected using previously described methods, and TCRAD and TCRB definitions followed the IMGT database. immunoSEQ Analyzer 3.0 and VDJTools were used for repertoire analysis, which covered basic statistics, V/J segment usage, diversity estimates, rarefaction and pairwise overlap. To estimate diversity, the Chao1, ChaoE, Efron-Thisted, Shannon and inverse Simpson indices were applied, and diversity was also estimated on datasets down-sampled to the smallest sample. Repertoire overlap was determined by strict matching of CDR3 nucleotide sequence, V gene and J gene, and Jaccard-based multidimensional scaling clustering was applied. On average, roughly 810,000 unique TCRB clonotypes were obtained from thymus samples, compared with 65,000 to 90,000 from blood samples.

The chain is encoded by TRBV5-1 joined to TRBJ2-7, with 7 middle bases fitting TRBD1. The TCR comes from a boy under three years old with a congenital heart defect. Donor details come from another sample of the same person, matched by shared clones. The sequencing input was thymocytes. In nucleotides, the sequence is TGCGCCAGCAGCTTGGACAGGGGCCACGAGCAGTACTTC. This sequence encodes CASSLDRGHEQYF. With the rest looked up from the reference TRBV5-1 and TRBJ2-7 genes rather than sequenced, the full variable domain is KAGVTQTPRYLIKTRGQQVTLSCSPISGHRSVSWYQQTPGQGLQFLFEYFSETQRNKGNFPGRFSGRQFSNSRSEMNVSTLELGDSALYLCASSLDRGHEQYFGPGTRLTVT.